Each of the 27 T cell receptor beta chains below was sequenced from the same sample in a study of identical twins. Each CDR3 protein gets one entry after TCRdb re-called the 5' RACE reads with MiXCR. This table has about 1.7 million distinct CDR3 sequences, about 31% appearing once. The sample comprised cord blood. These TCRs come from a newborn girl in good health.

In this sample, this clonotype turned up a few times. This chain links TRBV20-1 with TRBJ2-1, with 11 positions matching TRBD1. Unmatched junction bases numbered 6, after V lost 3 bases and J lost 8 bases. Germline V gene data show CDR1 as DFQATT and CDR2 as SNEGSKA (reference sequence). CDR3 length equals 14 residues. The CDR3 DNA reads TGCAGTGCTAGCCCCGGACAGGGGGCGTATGAGCAGTTCTTC. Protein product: CSASPGQGAYEQFF.

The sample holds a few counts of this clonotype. The CDR3 reads CASSGQGGGYEQYF. CDR3 coding DNA: TGCGCCAGCAGCGGACAGGGTGGGGGTTACGAGCAGTACTTC. The rearrangement joins TRBV5-1 to TRBJ2-7; 8 positions agree with TRBD1. The V gene's germline CDR1 is SGHRS and CDR2 YFSETQ. The CDR3 totals 14 residues. The V gene end was trimmed by 4 bases and the J gene end by 4 bases; junction bases not matched to a gene: 7.

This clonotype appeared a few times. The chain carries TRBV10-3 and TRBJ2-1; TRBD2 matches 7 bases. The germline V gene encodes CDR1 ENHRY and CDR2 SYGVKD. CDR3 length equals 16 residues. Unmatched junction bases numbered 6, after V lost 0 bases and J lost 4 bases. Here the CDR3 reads CAISESGRGRYNEQFF. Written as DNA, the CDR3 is TGTGCCATCAGTGAGTCGGGGAGGGGAAGGTACAATGAGCAGTTCTTC.

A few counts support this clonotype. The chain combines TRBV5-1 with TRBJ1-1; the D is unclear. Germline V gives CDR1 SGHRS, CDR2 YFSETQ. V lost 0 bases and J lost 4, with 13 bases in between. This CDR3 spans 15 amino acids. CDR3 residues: CASSLAVSPGTEAFF. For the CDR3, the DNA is TGCGCCAGCAGCTTGGCTGTGTCCCCGGGCACTGAAGCTTTCTTT. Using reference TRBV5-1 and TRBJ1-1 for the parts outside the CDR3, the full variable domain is KAGVTQTPRYLIKTRGQQVTLSCSPISGHRSVSWYQQTPGQGLQFLFEYFSETQRNKGNFPGRFSGRQFSNSRSEMNVSTLELGDSALYLCASSLAVSPGTEAFFGQGTRLTVV.

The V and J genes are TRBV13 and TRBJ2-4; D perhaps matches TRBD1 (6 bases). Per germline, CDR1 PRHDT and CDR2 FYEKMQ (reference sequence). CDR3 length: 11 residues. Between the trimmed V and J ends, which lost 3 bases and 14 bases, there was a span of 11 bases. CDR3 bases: TGTGCCAGCAGCTTCAGGACAGTTAAGTACTTC. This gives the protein CASSFRTVKYF.

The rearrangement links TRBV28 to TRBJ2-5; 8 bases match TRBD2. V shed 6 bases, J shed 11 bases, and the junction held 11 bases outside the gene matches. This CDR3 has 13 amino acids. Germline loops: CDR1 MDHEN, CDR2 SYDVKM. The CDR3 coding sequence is TGTGCCAGCAGACGTAGCGGGAACGGTGAGCAGTACTTC. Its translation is CASRRSGNGEQYF.

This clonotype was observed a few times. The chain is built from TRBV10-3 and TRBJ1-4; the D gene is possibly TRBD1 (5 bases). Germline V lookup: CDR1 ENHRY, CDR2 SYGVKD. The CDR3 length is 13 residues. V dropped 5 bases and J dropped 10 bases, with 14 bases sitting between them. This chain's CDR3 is CAISFGHQGKLFF. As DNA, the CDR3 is TGTGCCATCAGTTTTGGGCACCAGGGAAAACTGTTTTTT.

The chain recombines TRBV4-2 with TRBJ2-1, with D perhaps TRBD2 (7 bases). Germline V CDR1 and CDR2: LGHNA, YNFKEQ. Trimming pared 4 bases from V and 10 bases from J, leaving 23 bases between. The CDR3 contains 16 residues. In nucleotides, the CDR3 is TGTGCCAGCAGCCCAAATACGGCTAGGGGGAGGGGGGAGCAGTTCTTC. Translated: CASSPNTARGRGEQFF.

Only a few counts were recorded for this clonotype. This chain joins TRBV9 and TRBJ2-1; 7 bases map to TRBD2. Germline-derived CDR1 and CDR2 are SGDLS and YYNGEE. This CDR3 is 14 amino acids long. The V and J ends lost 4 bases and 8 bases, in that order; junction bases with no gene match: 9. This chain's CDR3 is CASSLGRVADEQFF. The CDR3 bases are TGTGCCAGCAGCTTAGGGAGGGTCGCTGATGAGCAGTTCTTC.

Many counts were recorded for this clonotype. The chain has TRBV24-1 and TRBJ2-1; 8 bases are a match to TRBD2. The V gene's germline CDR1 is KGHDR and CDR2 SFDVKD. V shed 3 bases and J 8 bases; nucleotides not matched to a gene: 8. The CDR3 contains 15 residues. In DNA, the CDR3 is TGTGCCACCAGTGATGCGGGAGGACCCCAGGATGAGCAGTTCTTC. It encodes CATSDAGGPQDEQFF.

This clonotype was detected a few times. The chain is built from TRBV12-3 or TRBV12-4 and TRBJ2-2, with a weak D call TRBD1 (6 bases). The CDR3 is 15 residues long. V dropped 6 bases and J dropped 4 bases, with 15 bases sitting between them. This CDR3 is CASRTKRGGTGELFF. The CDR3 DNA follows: TGTGCCAGCAGGACTAAGAGAGGGGGCACCGGGGAGCTGTTTTTT.

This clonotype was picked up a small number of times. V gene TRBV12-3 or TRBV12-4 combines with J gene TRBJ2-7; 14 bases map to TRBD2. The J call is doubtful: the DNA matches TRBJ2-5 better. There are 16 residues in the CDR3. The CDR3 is CASSSGLAGERETQYF. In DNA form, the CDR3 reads TGTGCCAGCAGTTCGGGACTAGCGGGGGAACGGGAGACCCAGTACTTC.

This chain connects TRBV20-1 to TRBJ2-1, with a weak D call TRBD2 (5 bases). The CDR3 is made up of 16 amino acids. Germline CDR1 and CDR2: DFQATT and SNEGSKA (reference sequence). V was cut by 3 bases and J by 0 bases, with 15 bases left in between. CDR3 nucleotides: TGCAGTGCTAGGCCGGGAAGTATGAACTCCTACAATGAGCAGTTCTTC. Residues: CSARPGSMNSYNEQFF.

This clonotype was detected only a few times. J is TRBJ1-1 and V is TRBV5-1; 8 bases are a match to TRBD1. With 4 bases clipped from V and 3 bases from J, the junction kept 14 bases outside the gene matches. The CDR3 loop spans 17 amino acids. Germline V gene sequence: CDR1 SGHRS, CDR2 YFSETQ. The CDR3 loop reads CASSQDGQGLGDTEAFF. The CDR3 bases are TGCGCCAGCAGCCAGGACGGACAGGGTCTGGGGGACACTGAAGCTTTCTTT.

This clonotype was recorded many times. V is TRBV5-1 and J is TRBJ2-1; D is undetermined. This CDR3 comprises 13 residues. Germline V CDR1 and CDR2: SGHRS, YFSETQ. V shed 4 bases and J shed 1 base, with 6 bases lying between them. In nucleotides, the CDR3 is TGCGCCAGCAGCCCCGGGTCCTACAATGAGCAGTTCTTC. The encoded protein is CASSPGSYNEQFF.

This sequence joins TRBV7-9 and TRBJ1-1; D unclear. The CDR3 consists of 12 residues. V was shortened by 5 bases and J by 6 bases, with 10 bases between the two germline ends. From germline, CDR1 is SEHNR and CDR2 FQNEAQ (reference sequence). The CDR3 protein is CASSPWSPEAFF. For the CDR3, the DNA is TGTGCCAGCAGCCCTTGGTCCCCTGAAGCTTTCTTT.

For the CDR3, the DNA is TGTGCCACCAGTGATACAGGGGTCTCGAACACCGGGGAGCTGTTTTTT. Translation gives CATSDTGVSNTGELFF. The rearrangement links TRBV24-1 to TRBJ2-2, with 7 bases fitting TRBD1. The CDR3 spans 16 residues. CDR1 is KGHDR and CDR2 is SFDVKD in the germline V gene. The V gene end was trimmed by 3 bases and the J gene end by 0 bases; junction bases not matched to a gene: 3.

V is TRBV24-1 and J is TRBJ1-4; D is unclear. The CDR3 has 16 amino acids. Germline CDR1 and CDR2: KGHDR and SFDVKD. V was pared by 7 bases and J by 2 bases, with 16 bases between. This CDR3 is CATRPDHGPTNEKLFF. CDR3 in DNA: TGTGCCACCAGGCCTGATCACGGACCGACTAATGAAAAACTGTTTTTT.

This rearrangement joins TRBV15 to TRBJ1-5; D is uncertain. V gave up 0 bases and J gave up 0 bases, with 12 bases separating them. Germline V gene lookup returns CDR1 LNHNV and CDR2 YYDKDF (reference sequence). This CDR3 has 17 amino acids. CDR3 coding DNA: TGTGCCACCAGCAGAGATGTCGAGCCATATAGCAATCAGCCCCAGCATTTT. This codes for CATSRDVEPYSNQPQHF.

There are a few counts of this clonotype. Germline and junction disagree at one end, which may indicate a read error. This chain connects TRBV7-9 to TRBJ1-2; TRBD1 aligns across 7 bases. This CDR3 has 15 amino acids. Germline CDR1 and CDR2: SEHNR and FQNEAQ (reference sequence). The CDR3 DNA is TGTTCCAGCAGCTTAGTCGGGACAGCTAACTATGGCTACACCTTC. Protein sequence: CSSSLVGTANYGYTF.

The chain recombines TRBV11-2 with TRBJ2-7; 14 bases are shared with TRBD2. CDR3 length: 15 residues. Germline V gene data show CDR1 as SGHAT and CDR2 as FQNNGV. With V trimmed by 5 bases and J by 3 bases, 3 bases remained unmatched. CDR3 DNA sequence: TGTGCCAGCAGCGGGACTAGCGGGGGCTTCTACGAGCAGTACTTC. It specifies CASSGTSGGFYEQYF. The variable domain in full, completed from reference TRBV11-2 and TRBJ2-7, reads EAGVAQSPRYKIIEKRQSVAFWCNPISGHATLYWYQQILGQGPKLLIQFQNNGVVDDSQLPKDRFSAERLKGVDSTLKIQPAKLEDSAVYLCASSGTSGGFYEQYFGPGTRLTVT.

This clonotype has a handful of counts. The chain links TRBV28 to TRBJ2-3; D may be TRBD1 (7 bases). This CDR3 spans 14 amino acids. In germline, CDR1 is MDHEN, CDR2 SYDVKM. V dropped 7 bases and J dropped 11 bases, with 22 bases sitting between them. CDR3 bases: TGTGCCAGCACGGAGGGGGCGGAACGGTCGGGGCAGTATTTT. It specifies CASTEGAERSGQYF. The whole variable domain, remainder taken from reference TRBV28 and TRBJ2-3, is DVKVTQSSRYLVKRTGEKVFLECVQDMDHENMFWYRQDPGLGLRLIYFSYDVKMKEKGDIPEGYSVSREKKERFSLILESASTNQTSMYLCASTEGAERSGQYFGPGTRLTVL.

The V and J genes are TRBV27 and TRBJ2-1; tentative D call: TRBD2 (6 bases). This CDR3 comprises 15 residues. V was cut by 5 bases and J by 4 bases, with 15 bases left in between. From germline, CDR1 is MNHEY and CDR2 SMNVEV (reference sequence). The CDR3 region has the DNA TGTGCCAGCAGTCCCAACGGACTACGTTACAATGAGCAGTTCTTC. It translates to CASSPNGLRYNEQFF.

The CDR3 sequence: CASSKATKEEENEQYF. CDR3 bases: TGTGCCAGCAGCAAAGCGACCAAGGAGGAGGAAAATGAGCAGTACTTC. The V call is TRBV21-1, the J call TRBJ2-5; the D segment call TRBD2 is taken from the table without a DNA check. TRBV21-1 is deemed a pseudogene. CDR3 length equals 16 residues.

This CDR3 reads CASSSRLIGTEAFF. The DNA for the CDR3 is TGTGCCAGCAGCTCGCGCCTAATCGGAACTGAAGCTTTCTTT. This chain links TRBV5-6 with TRBJ1-1, with unresolved D. The CDR3 length is 14 residues. The germline V and J ends were trimmed by 3 bases and 5 bases, with 14 bases remaining between them. The germline CDR1 and CDR2 sequences are SGHDT and YYEEEE.

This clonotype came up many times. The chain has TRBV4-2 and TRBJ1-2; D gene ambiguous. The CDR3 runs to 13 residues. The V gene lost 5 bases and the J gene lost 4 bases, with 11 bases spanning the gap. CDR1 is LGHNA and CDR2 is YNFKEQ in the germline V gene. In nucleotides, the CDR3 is TGTGCCAGCAGCTACCGGGAGCCCTATGGCTACACCTTC. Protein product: CASSYREPYGYTF.

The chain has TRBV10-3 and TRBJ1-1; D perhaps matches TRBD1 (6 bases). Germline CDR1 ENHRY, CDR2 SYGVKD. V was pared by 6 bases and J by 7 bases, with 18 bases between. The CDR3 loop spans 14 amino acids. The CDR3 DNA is TGTGCCATCAGCCTCAGGGGTAAGGGGAGTGAAGCTTTCTTT. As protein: CAISLRGKGSEAFF.